The source of this T cell receptor beta chain is a study of blood T cell repertoires in COVID-19. Whole-study context: Sample material is recorded as cDNA or gDNA derived from T cells, B-cell-depleted T cells, or PBMCs.

V trimming: 5 bases; J trimming: 9 bases; junction bases outside the gene matches: 6. The CDR3 runs 13 residues. Germline CDR1 MNHEY, CDR2 SVGEGT. Individuals aged about 18 to 95 years were recruited from about two dozen US areas. Participants' reported clinical history set cohort assignment. In Cohort 3, a recovered donor had either two negative PCRs, clearance, or symptom resolution. Profiling relied on immunoSEQ multiplex PCR, and the TCRdb table lists in-frame clones only, not all of them. The sample has about 480,000 clones; roughly 90% are singletons. Source material: PBMCs or T cells enriched from blood (not recorded which). The sequence was obtained from a woman in her thirties or forties who had recovered from COVID-19. The chain combines TRBV6-2 or TRBV6-3 with TRBJ2-1; 8 nucleotides agree with TRBD2. The CDR3 region is CASSITSGGEQFF. In DNA, the CDR3 is TGTGCCAGCAGTATAACTAGCGGTGGTGAGCAGTTCTTC.